Listed below are T cell receptor beta chains from one sample, sequenced in a study of blood T cell repertoires in COVID-19. Assay: immunoSEQ multiplex PCR; the TCRdb copy retains only in-frame clones and omits some. The sample lists some 140,000 clones, about 89% occurring once. The sample comprised peripheral blood. All receptors derive from a man in his fifties or sixties with active COVID-19. CDR3s include the opening cysteine and the closing phenylalanine or tryptophan. Each record gives: clone size, D gene, V gene, J gene, CDR3 protein, CDR3 DNA. A D gene is named only where the DNA matches it firmly. Only part of the rows carry a size: once, few, many, or a class if the clone is expanded.

clone size: NA
D gene: NA
V gene: TRBV7-2
J gene: TRBJ2-3
CDR3 protein: CASSSPRKGTDTQYF
CDR3 DNA: TGTGCCAGCAGCTCACCGCGGAAAGGCACAGATACGCAGTATTTT

clone size: once
D gene: NA
V gene: TRBV7-9
J gene: TRBJ2-1
CDR3 protein: CASSAGGNEQFF
CDR3 DNA: TGTGCCAGCAGCGCGGGCGGCAATGAGCAGTTCTTC

clone size: NA
D gene: TRBD1
V gene: TRBV9
J gene: TRBJ1-1
CDR3 protein: CASSDEGAMGTEAFF
CDR3 DNA: TGTGCCAGCAGCGATGAGGGGGCGATGGGCACTGAAGCTTTCTTT

clone size: NA
D gene: NA
V gene: TRBV3-1/TRBV3-2
J gene: TRBJ2-1
CDR3 protein: CASSQVRAGTYNEQFF
CDR3 DNA: TGTGCCAGCAGCCAAGTGAGGGCCGGGACCTACAATGAGCAGTTCTTC

clone size: NA
D gene: TRBD2
V gene: TRBV4-1
J gene: TRBJ2-5
CDR3 protein: CASSQGLAAGETQYF
CDR3 DNA: TGCGCCAGCAGCCAAGGTCTAGCGGCCGGAGAGACCCAGTACTTC

clone size: NA
D gene: TRBD1
V gene: TRBV29-1
J gene: TRBJ1-4
CDR3 protein: CSVGDRGATNEKLFF
CDR3 DNA: TGCAGCGTGGGGGACAGGGGCGCAACTAATGAAAAACTGTTTTTT

clone size: NA
D gene: NA
V gene: TRBV3-1/TRBV3-2
J gene: TRBJ2-1
CDR3 protein: CASSQGRAYNEQFF
CDR3 DNA: TGTGCCAGCAGCCAGGGGAGAGCCTACAATGAGCAGTTCTTC

clone size: few
D gene: NA
V gene: TRBV2
J gene: TRBJ1-5
CDR3 protein: CASSERDQPQHF
CDR3 DNA: TGTGCCAGCAGTGAGAGGGATCAGCCCCAGCATTTT

clone size: NA
D gene: NA
V gene: TRBV6-5
J gene: TRBJ1-1
CDR3 protein: CASRRIGETEAFF
CDR3 DNA: TGTGCCAGCAGGCGTATCGGGGAAACTGAAGCTTTCTTT

clone size: NA
D gene: TRBD2
V gene: TRBV2
J gene: TRBJ2-7
CDR3 protein: CASSEALTPGLAGSYEQYF
CDR3 DNA: TGTGCCAGCAGTGAAGCGCTGACCCCCGGACTAGCGGGGTCCTACGAGCAGTACTTC

clone size: NA
D gene: TRBD1
V gene: TRBV7-2
J gene: TRBJ1-1
CDR3 protein: CASSLEGTANTEAFF
CDR3 DNA: TGTGCCAGCAGCTTAGAAGGGACAGCGAACACTGAAGCTTTCTTT

clone size: few
D gene: NA
V gene: TRBV10-1
J gene: TRBJ1-3
CDR3 protein: CASSGALRSSGNTIYF
CDR3 DNA: TGCGCCAGCAGTGGTGCCCTCCGCAGCTCTGGAAACACCATATATTTT

clone size: NA
D gene: NA
V gene: TRBV30
J gene: TRBJ1-4
CDR3 protein: CAWSAGTGWSEKLFF
CDR3 DNA: TGTGCCTGGAGTGCCGGCACAGGGTGGTCCGAAAAACTGTTTTTT

clone size: NA
D gene: NA
V gene: TRBV18
J gene: TRBJ2-3
CDR3 protein: CASSPLASGDTQYF
CDR3 DNA: TGTGCCAGCTCACCGCTCGCCAGCGGCGATACGCAGTATTTT

clone size: NA
D gene: NA
V gene: TRBV19
J gene: TRBJ1-1
CDR3 protein: CASSIDQVVNTEAFF
CDR3 DNA: TGTGCCAGTAGTATCGATCAGGTGGTGAACACTGAAGCTTTCTTT

clone size: few
D gene: NA
V gene: TRBV4-3
J gene: TRBJ2-5
CDR3 protein: CASSQGPQRGETQYF
CDR3 DNA: TGCGCCAGCAGCCAAGGCCCCCAACGGGGAGAGACCCAGTACTTC

clone size: NA
D gene: TRBD1
V gene: TRBV5-4
J gene: TRBJ2-5
CDR3 protein: CASSSGTVQETQYF
CDR3 DNA: TGTGCCAGCAGCTCGGGGACAGTTCAAGAGACCCAGTACTTC

clone size: few
D gene: NA
V gene: TRBV19
J gene: TRBJ1-1
CDR3 protein: CASSSPPLNTEAFF
CDR3 DNA: TGTGCCAGTAGTTCTCCCCCCCTGAACACTGAAGCTTTCTTT

clone size: NA
D gene: NA
V gene: TRBV5-6
J gene: TRBJ2-7
CDR3 protein: CASSLALRGSYEQYF
CDR3 DNA: TGTGCCAGCAGCTTGGCACTCCGTGGCTCCTACGAGCAGTACTTC

clone size: NA
D gene: NA
V gene: TRBV19
J gene: TRBJ1-1
CDR3 protein: CASTRGGKNTEAFF
CDR3 DNA: TGTGCCTCAACAAGGGGAGGGAAGAACACTGAAGCTTTCTTT

clone size: NA
D gene: NA
V gene: TRBV4-3
J gene: TRBJ2-3
CDR3 protein: CASSQRGGRVDTQYF
CDR3 DNA: TGCGCCAGCAGCCAAAGGGGGGGAAGGGTAGATACGCAGTATTTT

clone size: NA
D gene: TRBD2
V gene: TRBV5-4
J gene: TRBJ2-5
CDR3 protein: CASTPAGGLETQYF
CDR3 DNA: TGTGCCAGCACCCCCGCGGGGGGGTTAGAGACCCAGTACTTC

clone size: NA
D gene: NA
V gene: TRBV9
J gene: TRBJ1-1
CDR3 protein: CASSVGGPNTEAFF
CDR3 DNA: TGTGCCAGCAGCGTGGGGGGACCGAACACTGAAGCTTTCTTT

clone size: NA
D gene: TRBD1
V gene: TRBV2
J gene: TRBJ2-2
CDR3 protein: CASSEMGYSTGALNRELFF
CDR3 DNA: TGTGCCAGCAGTGAAATGGGCTACTCTACAGGGGCCCTAAACCGGGAGCTGTTTTTT

clone size: NA
D gene: NA
V gene: TRBV4-3
J gene: TRBJ1-4
CDR3 protein: CASSRAAGEVEKLFF
CDR3 DNA: TGCGCCAGCAGCCGGGCGGCAGGGGAAGTGGAAAAACTGTTTTTT

clone size: few
D gene: TRBD1
V gene: TRBV7-9
J gene: TRBJ2-1
CDR3 protein: CASRPTGFKGYNEQFF
CDR3 DNA: TGTGCCAGCAGGCCGACAGGGTTTAAGGGATACAATGAGCAGTTCTTC

clone size: NA
D gene: NA
V gene: TRBV15
J gene: TRBJ2-5
CDR3 protein: CATSPPPGETQYF
CDR3 DNA: TGTGCCACCAGTCCGCCGCCGGGGGAGACCCAGTACTTC

clone size: NA
D gene: TRBD1
V gene: TRBV7-3
J gene: TRBJ1-1
CDR3 protein: CASSLTTGVNEAFF
CDR3 DNA: TGTGCCAGCAGCCTCACTACAGGGGTAAATGAAGCTTTCTTT

clone size: NA
D gene: NA
V gene: TRBV7-9
J gene: TRBJ1-5
CDR3 protein: CASSLGINQPQHF
CDR3 DNA: TGTGCCAGCAGCTTAGGTATAAATCAGCCCCAGCATTTT

clone size: NA
D gene: NA
V gene: TRBV7-9
J gene: TRBJ1-5
CDR3 protein: CASSPLSGRGNQPQHF
CDR3 DNA: TGTGCCAGCAGCCCCTTATCGGGTCGGGGCAATCAGCCCCAGCATTTT

clone size: NA
D gene: NA
V gene: TRBV5-1
J gene: TRBJ2-7
CDR3 protein: CASSLGRGSDEQYF
CDR3 DNA: TGCGCCAGCAGCTTGGGCAGGGGCTCAGACGAGCAGTACTTC

clone size: NA
D gene: TRBD2
V gene: TRBV4-3
J gene: TRBJ2-2
CDR3 protein: CASSQETSGGKTGELFF
CDR3 DNA: TGCGCCAGCAGCCAAGAGACTAGCGGGGGTAAAACCGGGGAGCTGTTTTTT

clone size: NA
D gene: TRBD1
V gene: TRBV7-6
J gene: TRBJ2-1
CDR3 protein: CASSRTGNEQFF
CDR3 DNA: TGTGCCAGCAGCCGGACAGGGAATGAGCAGTTCTTC

clone size: NA
D gene: NA
V gene: TRBV7-8
J gene: TRBJ2-3
CDR3 protein: CASTLRPEGTQYF
CDR3 DNA: TGTGCCAGCACCCTTCGACCCGAGGGTACGCAGTATTTT

clone size: once
D gene: NA
V gene: TRBV29-1
J gene: TRBJ2-7
CDR3 protein: CSVQGSSYEQYF
CDR3 DNA: TGCAGCGTTCAGGGGAGCTCCTACGAGCAGTACTTC

clone size: NA
D gene: NA
V gene: TRBV11-1
J gene: TRBJ1-2
CDR3 protein: CASSSDSQVMYTF
CDR3 DNA: TGTGCCAGCAGCTCGGACAGTCAGGTTATGTACACCTTC

clone size: NA
D gene: NA
V gene: TRBV5-6
J gene: TRBJ2-1
CDR3 protein: CASSSRGITYNEQFF
CDR3 DNA: TGTGCCAGCAGCTCGAGGGGGATAACCTACAATGAGCAGTTCTTC

clone size: once
D gene: NA
V gene: TRBV14
J gene: TRBJ1-3
CDR3 protein: CASSQTSPPPGNTIYF
CDR3 DNA: TGTGCCAGCAGCCAAACTTCGCCTCCGCCCGGAAACACCATATATTTT

clone size: NA
D gene: NA
V gene: TRBV3-1/TRBV3-2
J gene: TRBJ1-1
CDR3 protein: CASRQDGGATEAFF
CDR3 DNA: TGTGCCAGCAGGCAAGATGGGGGGGCCACTGAAGCTTTCTTT

clone size: NA
D gene: NA
V gene: TRBV27
J gene: TRBJ1-1
CDR3 protein: CASSLNFRASTEAFF
CDR3 DNA: TGTGCCAGCAGTTTAAATTTCAGGGCCAGCACTGAAGCTTTCTTT

clone size: once
D gene: TRBD2
V gene: TRBV7-2
J gene: TRBJ2-1
CDR3 protein: CASSLVGSGGPRNEQFF
CDR3 DNA: TGTGCCAGCAGCTTAGTGGGTAGCGGGGGGCCCCGCAATGAGCAGTTCTTC

clone size: NA
D gene: NA
V gene: TRBV2
J gene: TRBJ2-4
CDR3 protein: CASSEIEGNIQYF
CDR3 DNA: TGTGCCAGCAGTGAAATTGAGGGAAACATTCAGTACTTC

clone size: NA
D gene: TRBD1
V gene: TRBV9
J gene: TRBJ1-6
CDR3 protein: CASSPSGGEWSPLHF
CDR3 DNA: TGTGCCAGCAGCCCTTCAGGGGGCGAATGGTCACCCCTCCACTTT

clone size: NA
D gene: NA
V gene: TRBV2
J gene: TRBJ2-5
CDR3 protein: CASRSSRGTRLRYF
CDR3 DNA: TGTGCCAGCAGATCTAGCCGGGGTACGAGGCTTCGGTACTTC

clone size: NA
D gene: TRBD1
V gene: TRBV19
J gene: TRBJ1-5
CDR3 protein: CASRTGLGQPQHF
CDR3 DNA: TGTGCCAGCAGGACAGGGCTTGGTCAGCCCCAGCATTTT

clone size: NA
D gene: NA
V gene: TRBV10-3
J gene: TRBJ2-3
CDR3 protein: CAISMTGYTDTQYF
CDR3 DNA: TGTGCCATCAGTATGACAGGATACACAGATACGCAGTATTTT

clone size: NA
D gene: NA
V gene: TRBV7-8
J gene: TRBJ2-7
CDR3 protein: CASRGPQAGEQYF
CDR3 DNA: TGTGCCAGCAGGGGCCCTCAGGCTGGCGAGCAGTACTTC